The clone carrying this TCR beta chain has just a few counts. Its antigen is not identified. The authors' processing: In the immunoSEQ data, sequences were junction-only and lacked quality scores, so filtering differed. Data came from immunoSEQ multiplex PCR; TCRdb stores just in-frame clones and leaves some out. D and trimming were read from the DNA, whereas the V and J calls and clone size are those reported in that table. Among 630,000 or so clones listed, 98% were seen once. The entry originates in a study of shared clonotypes between healthy human individuals. Study details: Three plates each covered CD4 naive and memory; CD8 naive two, CD8 memory one. Study-wide results and caveats: About 5% was the fraction of naive CD4 clonotypes found shared across a handful of donors. Estimated richness values were generally larger in naive subsets than in memory subsets.

In germline, CDR1 is MGHRA, CDR2 YSYEKL. V lost 0 bases to trimming and J lost 5 bases, with 7 bases between them. The CDR3 consists of 13 residues. It was CD45RO-negative cells, positively selected for CCR7, that made up naive CD8 cells, with terminally differentiated effector memory CD45RA+ cells excluded. This receptor was obtained from a man aged 25 to 40 in good health. Sequencing input: naive CD8+ T cells sorted from blood. The J gene is TRBJ2-5, the V gene TRBV4-1; the D is unclear. The CDR3 nucleotides read TGCGCCAGCAGCCAAGAGGAGTGGGAGACCCAGTACTTC. Its protein is CASSQEEWETQYF.